The 12 T cell receptor beta chains below were found in one sample sequenced in a study of spatial heterogeneity in lung cancer. Study observations and caveats: How many expanded intratumoral alpha and beta TCRs were present tracked the tumor mutation count, which was a count of nonsynonymous mutations.

TCRdb passed the 5' RACE reads through MiXCR, listing each CDR3 protein once. The sample holds fewer than 20,000 distinct CDR3 sequences, 5.7% seen once. The time point here: sample taken at primary tumor resection. Antigen specificity for these receptors is unknown. The sample was lung tumor tissue, taken at surgery. The receptors stem from a female donor with early-stage non-small cell lung cancer.

This clonotype counts as medium-sized. The chain has TRBV12-3 or TRBV12-4 and TRBJ2-1; D possibly uses TRBD1 or TRBD2 (5 bases each). The CDR3 contains 12 residues. Trimming shortened V by 4 bases and J by 7 bases, and 8 bases separated the two germline ends. CDR3 nucleotides: TGTGCCAGCAGTTCGGGGCTGAATGAGCAGTTCTTC. Its protein product is CASSSGLNEQFF.

This clonotype was counted at least ten times. The V gene is TRBV28, the J gene TRBJ2-1, with 7 bases that match TRBD1. This CDR3 has 14 residues. The ends lost 6 bases at V and 3 bases at J; junction bases unmatched: 5. Per the germline V gene, CDR1 is MDHEN and CDR2 is SYDVKM. The CDR3 region is CASRTRDSYNEQFF. CDR3 sequence (DNA): TGTGCCAGCAGGACCCGGGACAGCTACAATGAGCAGTTCTTC.

This clonotype was observed at least ten times. The rearrangement joins TRBV7-9 to TRBJ1-1; TRBD1 aligns across 9 bases. Germline CDR1 is SEHNR and CDR2 is FQNEAQ (reference sequence). The CDR3 has 14 amino acids. V lost 4 bases to trimming and J lost 8 bases; unmatched junction nucleotides: 8. In DNA, the CDR3 is TGTGCCAGCAGCTCTAACAGGGGGCGAGGGGAAGCTTTCTTT. Translated: CASSSNRGRGEAFF.

This clonotype was counted many times. The genes are TRBV12-3 or TRBV12-4 and TRBJ2-7; D is uncertain. The V end was cut by 7 bases, the J end by 3 bases, with 22 bases between. The CDR3 sequence is 16 residues long. CDR3 sequence (DNA): TGTGCCAGCACCCTAGGGCGAACACGGGCTGACTACGAGCAGTACTTC. As protein: CASTLGRTRADYEQYF.

Many counts were recorded for this clonotype. The chain carries TRBV11-1 and TRBJ2-5, with D possibly being TRBD2 (5 bases). V was clipped by 1 base and J by 0 bases, with 15 bases between them. There are 17 residues in the CDR3. CDR1 is SGHAT, CDR2 FQDESV, per germline (reference sequence). CDR3 loop: CASSLGTGGPDQETQYF. DNA of the CDR3: TGTGCCAGCAGCTTAGGGACCGGCGGGCCGGACCAAGAGACCCAGTACTTC.

This clonotype was observed at least ten times. The chain is built from TRBV20-1 and TRBJ2-1; unclear D gene. Between the trimmed V and J ends, which lost 0 bases and 9 bases, there was a span of 9 bases. This CDR3 has 12 amino acids. Germline assignment: CDR1 DFQATT and CDR2 SNEGSKA (reference sequence). Here the CDR3 DNA reads TGCAGTGCTAGAGATTTAGATGTTGAGCAGTTCTTC. It yields the protein CSARDLDVEQFF.

Ten or more counts support this clonotype. The chain employs TRBV5-1 and TRBJ2-5, with TRBD1 identical over 9 bases. This CDR3 has 14 residues. Unmatched junction bases numbered 4, after V lost 4 bases and J lost 3 bases. Per germline, CDR1 SGHRS and CDR2 YFSETQ. The CDR3 bases are TGCGCCAGCAGCACGGGACAGGGTGAAGAGACCCAGTACTTC. Amino acids: CASSTGQGEETQYF.

The rearrangement joins TRBV5-4 to TRBJ2-2; the D gene is possibly TRBD1 (7 bases). This CDR3 contains 15 residues. The ends were cut back, 6 bases at V and 5 bases at J, with 17 bases in the middle. Germline V CDR1 and CDR2: SGHNT, YYREEE (reference sequence). Written as DNA, the CDR3 is TGTGCCAGCACCCTCGGGGCAGGGGGGACCGGGGAGCTGTTTTTT. Its translation is CASTLGAGGTGELFF.

This clonotype showed up many times. The chain joins TRBV5-1 to TRBJ2-5, with TRBD1 matching over 10 bases. The V and J ends lost 4 bases and 7 bases, in that order; junction bases with no gene match: 10. From germline, CDR1 is SGHRS and CDR2 YFSETQ. The CDR3 totals 15 residues. CDR3 DNA: TGCGCCAGCAGCACCGGGACAGGGGTTTTAGGGACCCAGTACTTC. As protein: CASSTGTGVLGTQYF.

For this clonotype: A much larger clone is a single base away; this may be a read error. The CDR3 ends on some other residue instead of the conserved phenylalanine or tryptophan, so this is likely a read error. CDR3 nucleotides: TGCAGTGCTAGAGAGGCGGGAGGGCCGGCAGATACGCAGTATCTT. This encodes CSAREAGGPADTQYL. This chain uses TRBV20-1 with TRBJ2-3; 9 bases match TRBD2. Germline V CDR1 and CDR2: DFQATT, SNEGSKA (reference sequence). The junction had 5 bases not matched to a gene; V was cut back by 0 bases and J by 4 bases. CDR3 length: 15 residues.

The sample holds a few counts of this clonotype. Germline is not matched at one junction end, which may reflect a read error. J is TRBJ2-5 and V is TRBV18; the match to TRBD2 covers 7 bases. The CDR3 consists of 17 residues. Germline CDR1 is KGHSH and CDR2 is LQKENI. The CDR3 sequence: CTSSPPRSSGYQETQYF. CDR3 DNA: TGTACCAGCTCACCACCGCGGTCTAGCGGTTACCAAGAGACCCAGTACTTC. Full variable domain (rest looked up from reference TRBV18 and TRBJ2-5): NAGVMQNPRHLVRRRGQEARLRCSPMKGHSHVYWYRQLPEEGLKFMVYLQKENIIDESGMPKERFSAEFPKEGPSILRIQQVVRGDSAAYFCTSSPPRSSGYQETQYFGPGTRLLVL.

There are a few counts of this clonotype. This rearrangement joins TRBV6-1 to TRBJ1-1; D remains unclear. CDR3 size: 15 residues. The germline V gene encodes CDR1 MNHNS and CDR2 SASEGT. Trimming left V 0 bases short and J 0 bases short, with 8 bases between. CDR3 sequence (DNA): TGTGCCAGCAGTGAAGCGGTGGAGATGAACACTGAAGCTTTCTTT. Protein sequence: CASSEAVEMNTEAFF.